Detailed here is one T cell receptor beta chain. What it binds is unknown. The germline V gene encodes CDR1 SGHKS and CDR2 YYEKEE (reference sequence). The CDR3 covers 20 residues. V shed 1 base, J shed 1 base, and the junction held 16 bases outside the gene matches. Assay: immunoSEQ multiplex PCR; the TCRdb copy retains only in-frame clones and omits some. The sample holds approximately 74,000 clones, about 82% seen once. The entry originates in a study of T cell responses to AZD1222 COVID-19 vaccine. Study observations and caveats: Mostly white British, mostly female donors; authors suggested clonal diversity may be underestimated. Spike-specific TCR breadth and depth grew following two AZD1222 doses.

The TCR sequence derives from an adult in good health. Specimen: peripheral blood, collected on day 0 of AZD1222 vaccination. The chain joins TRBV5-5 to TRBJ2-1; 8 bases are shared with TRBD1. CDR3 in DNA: TGTGCCAGCAGCTTGCGAACCCCGACAGGGGACAGCCCATCCTACAATGAGCAGTTCTTC. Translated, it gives CASSLRTPTGDSPSYNEQFF.